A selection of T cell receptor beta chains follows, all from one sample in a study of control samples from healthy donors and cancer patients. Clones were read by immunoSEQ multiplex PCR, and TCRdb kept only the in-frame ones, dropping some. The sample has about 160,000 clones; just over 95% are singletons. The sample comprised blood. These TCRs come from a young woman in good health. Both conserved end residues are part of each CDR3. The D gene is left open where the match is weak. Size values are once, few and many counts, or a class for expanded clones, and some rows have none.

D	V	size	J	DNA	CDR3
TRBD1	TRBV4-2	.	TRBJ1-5	TGTGCCAGCAGCCAAGGGACAGGACAGGGGGCATCCCAGCCCCAGCATTTT	CASSQGTGQGASQPQHF
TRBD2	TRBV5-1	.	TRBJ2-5	TGCGCCAGCAGCTTGGTGGCGGGAGCCCAAGAGACCCAGTACTTC	CASSLVAGAQETQYF
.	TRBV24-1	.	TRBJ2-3	TGTGCCACCGTGGGTAACCGCACAGATACGCAGTATTTT	CATVGNRTDTQYF
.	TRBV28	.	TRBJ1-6	TGTGCCAGCACCGTAGACGGTGATAATTCACCCCTCCACTTT	CASTVDGDNSPLHF
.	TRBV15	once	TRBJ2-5	TGTGCCACCAGCAGAGATGGAGGGGGACTAAAGACCCAGTACTTC	CATSRDGGGLKTQYF
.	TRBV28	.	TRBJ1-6	TGTGCCAGCAGAGGATGGGGCACAAGCCCCTCACCCCTCCACTTT	CASRGWGTSPSPLHF
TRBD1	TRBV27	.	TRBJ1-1	TGTGCCAGCAGTCTAAGACAGGGGAATGAAGCTTTCTTT	CASSLRQGNEAFF
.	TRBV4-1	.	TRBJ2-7	TGCGCCAGCAGCCAAGAAGAGTCGTCTGAGGAGCAGTACTTC	CASSQEESSEEQYF
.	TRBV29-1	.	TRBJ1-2	TGCAGCGCTTCCCGGGACGGCAACTATGGCTACACCTTC	CSASRDGNYGYTF
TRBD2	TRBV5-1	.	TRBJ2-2	TGCGCCAGCACCTTGGGAGGGGAAACCGGGGAGCTGTTTTTT	CASTLGGETGELFF
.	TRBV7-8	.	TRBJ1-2	TGTGCCAGCAGCTTAGCCCTTTCCCCAGGGGCCCCTATCTATGGCTACACCTTC	CASSLALSPGAPIYGYTF
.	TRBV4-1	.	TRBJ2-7	TGCGCCAGCAGCCAAGCGCATCGAATTCCGTTCGAGCAGTACTTC	CASSQAHRIPFEQYF
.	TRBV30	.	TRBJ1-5	TGTGCCTGGAGGGCGGATGGTGGGTTTAATCAGCCCCAGCATTTT	CAWRADGGFNQPQHF
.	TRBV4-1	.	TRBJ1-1	TGCGCCAGCAGCCGTCACACTGAAGCTTTCTTT	CASSRHTEAFF
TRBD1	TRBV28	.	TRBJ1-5	TGTGCCAGCAGTTTACCCGGACAGGGAATTCAGCCCCAGCATTTT	CASSLPGQGIQPQHF
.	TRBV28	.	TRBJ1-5	TGTGCCAGCAGTTTATTGGTGGGGCCCCAACACTATAGCAATCAGCCCCAGCATTTT	CASSLLVGPQHYSNQPQHF
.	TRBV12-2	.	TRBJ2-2	TGTGCAAGTCGCACCCTCGACAGGGCCACAAAACCGAACACCGGGGAGCTGTTTTTT	CASRTLDRATKPNTGELFF
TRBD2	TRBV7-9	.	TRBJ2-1	TGTGCCAGCAGCTTAGGGGACATAGCGGGGGTAAATGAGCAGTTCTTC	CASSLGDIAGVNEQFF
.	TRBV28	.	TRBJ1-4	TGTGCCACCTTGACCCGAACCATTAATGAAAAACTGTTTTTT	CATLTRTINEKLFF
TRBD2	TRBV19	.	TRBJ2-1	TGTGCCAGTAGTATAATCGGGAGCGGGAGGGTTGGGAATGAGCAGTTCTTC	CASSIIGSGRVGNEQFF
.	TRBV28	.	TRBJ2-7	TGTGCCAGCAGTTCCCTCCTAGGCCGGAGCTCCTACGAGCAGTACTTC	CASSSLLGRSSYEQYF
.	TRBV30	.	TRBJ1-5	TGTGCCTGGACAATGGGGGGACCTAGCAATCAGCCCCAGCATTTT	CAWTMGGPSNQPQHF
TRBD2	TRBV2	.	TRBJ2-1	TGTGCCAGCAGTGACGATTGGGCTAGCGGGGTCCCGTCGTACAATGAGCAGTTCTTC	CASSDDWASGVPSYNEQFF
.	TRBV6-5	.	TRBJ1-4	TGTGCCAGCAGTTACTGGGGCGTAGGTGATGAAAAACTGTTTTTT	CASSYWGVGDEKLFF
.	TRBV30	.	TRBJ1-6	TGTGCCTGGAGTGTGGTGACTACTGCCTATAATTCACCCCTCCACTTT	CAWSVVTTAYNSPLHF
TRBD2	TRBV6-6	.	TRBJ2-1	TGTGCCAGCAGTCCCTTTGGCCTAGCGGGAGGCTACAATGAGCAGTTCTTC	CASSPFGLAGGYNEQFF
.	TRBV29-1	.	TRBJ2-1	TGCAGCGTTGACGGCGGGAACAATGAGCAGTTCTTC	CSVDGGNNEQFF